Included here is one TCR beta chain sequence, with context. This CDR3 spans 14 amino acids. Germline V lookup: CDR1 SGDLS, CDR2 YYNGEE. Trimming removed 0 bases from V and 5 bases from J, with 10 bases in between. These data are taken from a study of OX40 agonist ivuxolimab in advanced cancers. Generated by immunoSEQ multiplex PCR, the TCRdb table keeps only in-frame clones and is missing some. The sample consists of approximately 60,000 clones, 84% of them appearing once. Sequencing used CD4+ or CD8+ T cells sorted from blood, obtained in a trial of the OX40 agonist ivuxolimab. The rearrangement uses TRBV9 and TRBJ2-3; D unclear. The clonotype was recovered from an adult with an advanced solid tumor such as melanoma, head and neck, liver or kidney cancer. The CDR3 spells CASSVGPYKDTQYF. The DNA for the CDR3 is TGTGCCAGCAGCGTAGGCCCTTACAAAGATACGCAGTATTTT.